This T cell receptor (delta chain) was captured in a study of gamma-delta T cells after stem cell transplantation. Germline V gives CDR1 GEAIGNYY, CDR2 EKD. After removal of 0 bases from V and 4 bases from J, the junction contained 20 bases not matched to a gene. The CDR3 is made up of 20 amino acids. TCRdb used CATT to re-call clones from the RT-PCR reads. The sample includes 1,100 to 1,500 delta-chain clones, about half of them seen just once. The clonotype was recovered from a human donor. It is not recorded whose cells these are; they may come from a transplant donor. Sequenced material: gamma-delta T cells. The rearrangement links TRDV2 to TRDJ1; 9 nucleotides align to TRDD3. The CDR3 sequence is CACDTVAGGSPRFDVDKLIF. CDR3 DNA sequence: TGTGCCTGTGACACCGTAGCTGGGGGATCCCCCCGATTTGATGTCGATAAACTCATCTTT.